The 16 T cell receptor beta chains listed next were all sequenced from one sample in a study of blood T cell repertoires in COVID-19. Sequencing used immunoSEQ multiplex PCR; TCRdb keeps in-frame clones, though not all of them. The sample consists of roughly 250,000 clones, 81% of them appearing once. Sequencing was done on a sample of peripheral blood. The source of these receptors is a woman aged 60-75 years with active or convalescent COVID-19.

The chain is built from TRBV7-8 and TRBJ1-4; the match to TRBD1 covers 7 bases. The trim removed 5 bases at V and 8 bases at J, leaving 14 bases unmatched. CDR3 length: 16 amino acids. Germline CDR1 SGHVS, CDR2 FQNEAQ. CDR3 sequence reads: CASSGRSRSRGEKLFF. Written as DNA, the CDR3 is TGTGCCAGCAGCGGTAGATCGAGGTCCAGGGGGGAAAAACTGTTTTTT.

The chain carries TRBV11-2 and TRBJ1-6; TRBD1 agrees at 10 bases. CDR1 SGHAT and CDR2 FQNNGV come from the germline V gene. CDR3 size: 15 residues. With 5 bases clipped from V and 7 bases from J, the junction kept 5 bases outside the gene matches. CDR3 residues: CASSRDRGGNSPLHF. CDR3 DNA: TGTGCCAGCAGCCGGGACAGGGGAGGGAATTCACCCCTCCACTTT.

In DNA, the CDR3 is TGCGCCAGCAGCTTCGACAGGCTTAATGAGCAGTTCTTC. It encodes CASSFDRLNEQFF. The V call is TRBV5-1, the J call TRBJ2-1, with D tentatively TRBD1 (6 bases). This CDR3 is 13 amino acids long. V was trimmed by 2 bases and J by 7 bases, leaving 10 bases between them. The germline V gene encodes CDR1 SGHRS and CDR2 YFSETQ.

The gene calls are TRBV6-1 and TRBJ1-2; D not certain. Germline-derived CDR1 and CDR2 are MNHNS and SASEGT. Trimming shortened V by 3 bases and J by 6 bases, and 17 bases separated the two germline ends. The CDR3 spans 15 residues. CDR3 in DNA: TGTGCCAGCAGTGATCGTTTCACGGGTGAGGATGGCTACACCTTC. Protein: CASSDRFTGEDGYTF.

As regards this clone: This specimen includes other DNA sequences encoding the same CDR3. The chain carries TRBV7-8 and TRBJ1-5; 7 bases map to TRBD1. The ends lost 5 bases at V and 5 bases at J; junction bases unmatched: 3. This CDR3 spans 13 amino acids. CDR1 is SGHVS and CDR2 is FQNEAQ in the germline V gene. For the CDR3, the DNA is TGTGCCAGCAGCACCGACAGGGATCAGCCCCAGCATTTT. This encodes CASSTDRDQPQHF.

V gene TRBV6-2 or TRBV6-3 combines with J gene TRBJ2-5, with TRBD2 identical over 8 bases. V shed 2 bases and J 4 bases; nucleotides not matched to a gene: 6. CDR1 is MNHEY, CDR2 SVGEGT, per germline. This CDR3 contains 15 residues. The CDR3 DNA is TGTGCCAGCAGTTACGTGGGGACTAGAGGAGAGACCCAGTACTTC. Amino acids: CASSYVGTRGETQYF.

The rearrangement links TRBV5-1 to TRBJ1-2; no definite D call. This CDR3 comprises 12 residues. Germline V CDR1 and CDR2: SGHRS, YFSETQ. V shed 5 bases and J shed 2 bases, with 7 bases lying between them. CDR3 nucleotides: TGCGCCAGCAGTCTGGAGAACTATGGCTACACCTTC. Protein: CASSLENYGYTF.

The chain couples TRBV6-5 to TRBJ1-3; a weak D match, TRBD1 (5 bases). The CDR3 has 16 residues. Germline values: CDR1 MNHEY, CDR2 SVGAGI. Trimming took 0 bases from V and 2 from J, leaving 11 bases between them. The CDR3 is CASSYSRQIPGNTIYF. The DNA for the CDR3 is TGTGCCAGCAGTTACTCGAGACAGATCCCTGGAAACACCATATATTTT.

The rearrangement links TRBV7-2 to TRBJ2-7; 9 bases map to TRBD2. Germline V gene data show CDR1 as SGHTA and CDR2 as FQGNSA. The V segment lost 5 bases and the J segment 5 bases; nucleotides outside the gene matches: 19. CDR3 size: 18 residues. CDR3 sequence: CASSPAGEAGGPNNEQYF. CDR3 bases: TGTGCCAGCAGCCCCGCGGGGGAAGCGGGGGGTCCGAACAACGAGCAGTACTTC.

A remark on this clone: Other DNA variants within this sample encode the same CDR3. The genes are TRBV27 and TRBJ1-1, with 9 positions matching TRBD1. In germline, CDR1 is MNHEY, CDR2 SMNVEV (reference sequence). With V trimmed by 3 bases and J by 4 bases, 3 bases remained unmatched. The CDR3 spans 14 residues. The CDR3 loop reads CASSFRTGVTEAFF. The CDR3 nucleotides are TGTGCCAGCAGTTTCAGGACAGGGGTCACTGAAGCTTTCTTT.

CDR3 coding DNA: TGTGCTAGTGGCCGTGGGGGGGACCTAGCCAAAAACATTCAGTACTTC. Translation gives CASGRGGDLAKNIQYF. The chain links TRBV12-5 to TRBJ2-4; TRBD2 aligns across 7 bases. The ends lost 6 bases at V and 0 bases at J; junction bases unmatched: 8. Germline V gives CDR1 LGHNT, CDR2 FRNRAP. The CDR3 has 16 residues.

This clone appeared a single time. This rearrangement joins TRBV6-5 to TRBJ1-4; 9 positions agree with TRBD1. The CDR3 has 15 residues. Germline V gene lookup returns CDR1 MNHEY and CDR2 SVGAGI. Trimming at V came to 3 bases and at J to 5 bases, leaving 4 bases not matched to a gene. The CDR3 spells CASSYKGTGNEKLFF. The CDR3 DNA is TGTGCCAGCAGTTATAAGGGGACAGGGAATGAAAAACTGTTTTTT.

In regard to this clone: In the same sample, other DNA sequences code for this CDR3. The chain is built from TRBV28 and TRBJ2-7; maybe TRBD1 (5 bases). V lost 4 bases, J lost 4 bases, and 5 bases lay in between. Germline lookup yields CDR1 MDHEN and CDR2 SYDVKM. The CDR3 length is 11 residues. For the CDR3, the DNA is TGTGCCAGCAGTTCAGGGTACGAGCAGTACTTC. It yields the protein CASSSGYEQYF.

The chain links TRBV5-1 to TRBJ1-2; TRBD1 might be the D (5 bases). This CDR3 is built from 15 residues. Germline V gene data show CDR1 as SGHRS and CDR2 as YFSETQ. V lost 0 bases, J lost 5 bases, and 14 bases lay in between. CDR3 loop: CASSLGGTPQYGYTF. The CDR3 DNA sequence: TGCGCCAGCAGCTTGGGGGGCACACCCCAGTATGGCTACACCTTC. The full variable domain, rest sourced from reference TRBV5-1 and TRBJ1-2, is KAGVTQTPRYLIKTRGQQVTLSCSPISGHRSVSWYQQTPGQGLQFLFEYFSETQRNKGNFPGRFSGRQFSNSRSEMNVSTLELGDSALYLCASSLGGTPQYGYTFGSGTRLTVV.

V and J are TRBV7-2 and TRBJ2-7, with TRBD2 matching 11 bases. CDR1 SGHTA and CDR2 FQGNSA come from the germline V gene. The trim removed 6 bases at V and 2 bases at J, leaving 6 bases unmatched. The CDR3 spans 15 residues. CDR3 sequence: CASRRTSGGTYEQYF. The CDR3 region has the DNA TGTGCCAGCAGACGTACTAGCGGGGGAACCTACGAGCAGTACTTC.

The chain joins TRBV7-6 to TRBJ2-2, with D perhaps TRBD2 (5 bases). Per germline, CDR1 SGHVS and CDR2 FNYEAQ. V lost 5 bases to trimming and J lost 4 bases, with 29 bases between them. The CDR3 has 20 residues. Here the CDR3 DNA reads TGTGCCAGCAGCCAAATTCGGTTTGGGAGAACTCACCAGACCACCGGGGAGCTGTTTTTT. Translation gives CASSQIRFGRTHQTTGELFF.